Shown below are 11 T cell receptor beta chains from a single sample sequenced in a study of control samples from healthy donors and cancer patients. Clones were sequenced by immunoSEQ multiplex PCR, and TCRdb holds only the in-frame ones, with some missing. The table shows around 140,000 clones, with about 90% occurring only once. The sequencing input was PBMCs. Every receptor here comes from a man in his fifties or sixties with head and neck cancer.

The rearrangement joins TRBV28 to TRBJ1-5, with 9 nucleotides matching TRBD1. The CDR3 consists of 15 residues. V dropped 5 bases and J dropped 7; count of bases not matched to a gene: 9. Germline V gene sequence: CDR1 MDHEN, CDR2 SYDVKM. The CDR3 nucleotides read TGTGCCAGCAGTCACCTCGGGACAGGGCGACAGCCCCAGCATTTT. Protein product: CASSHLGTGRQPQHF.

The CDR3 DNA reads as TGCGCCAGCAGCTTGACGAGAGACACTGAAGCTTTCTTT. This codes for CASSLTRDTEAFF. The J gene is TRBJ1-1, the V gene TRBV5-1; D remains unclear. Trimming cost V 1 base and J 3 bases, with 7 bases left between them. The germline gives CDR1 SGHRS, CDR2 YFSETQ. This CDR3 spans 13 amino acids.

This clone was recorded once. The same CDR3 can be traced to other DNA sequences in this sample. The CDR3: CASSLGTSGETQYF. In nucleotides, the CDR3 is TGCGCCAGCAGCTTGGGGACTAGCGGAGAGACCCAGTACTTC. V usage is TRBV5-1 and J usage is TRBJ2-5; 10 bases are a match to TRBD2. V was pared by 0 bases and J by 4 bases, with 0 bases of the junction left unmatched. Germline CDR1 and CDR2: SGHRS and YFSETQ. The CDR3 length is 14 residues.

The V gene is TRBV2, the J gene TRBJ2-7, with 8 bases that match TRBD2. This CDR3 is 14 amino acids long. V lost 2 bases and J lost 6; bases outside the gene matches: 6. From germline, CDR1 is SNHLY and CDR2 FYNNEI. This CDR3 reads CASSETGLVAEQYF. The CDR3 coding sequence is TGTGCCAGCAGTGAAACGGGACTAGTAGCCGAGCAGTACTTC.

The count of this clone is one. The rearrangement links TRBV27 to TRBJ2-3, with 7 nucleotides matching TRBD2. There are 17 residues in the CDR3. V shed 2 bases and J 0 bases; nucleotides not matched to a gene: 8. From germline, CDR1 is MNHEY and CDR2 SMNVEV (reference sequence). The CDR3 DNA sequence: TGTGCCAGCAGTTTACAACGGCGCGGGAGTAGCACAGATACGCAGTATTTT. Translating it yields CASSLQRRGSSTDTQYF.

The rearrangement links TRBV13 to TRBJ2-5; maybe TRBD2 (5 bases). The CDR3 runs 14 residues. The V gene lost 5 bases and the J gene lost 4 bases, with 14 bases spanning the gap. Germline CDR1 reads PRHDT; CDR2 reads FYEKMQ (reference sequence). CDR3 amino acids: CASSPSPFRETQYF. The CDR3 DNA reads TGTGCCAGCAGCCCTAGCCCCTTTAGAGAGACCCAGTACTTC.

The chain has TRBV4-2 and TRBJ2-1, with D perhaps TRBD2 (6 bases). There are 16 residues in the CDR3. Germline V gene sequence: CDR1 LGHNA, CDR2 YNFKEQ. V dropped 1 base and J dropped 5 bases, with 15 bases sitting between them. The DNA of the CDR3 is TGTGCCAGCAGCCAAGTCGGGACTTCGACCGACAATGAGCAGTTCTTC. Translated: CASSQVGTSTDNEQFF.

This sequence joins TRBV5-1 and TRBJ2-7; D is unresolved. The CDR3 is 11 amino acids. Germline V gene lookup returns CDR1 SGHRS and CDR2 YFSETQ. V dropped 2 bases and J dropped 6 bases, with 6 bases sitting between them. The CDR3 coding sequence is TGCGCCAGCAGCTTAGGCGGCGAGCAGTACTTC. This translates into CASSLGGEQYF.

This chain connects TRBV28 to TRBJ2-7, with TRBD1 as a possible D gene (6 bases). The CDR3 has 13 amino acids. The germline gives CDR1 MDHEN, CDR2 SYDVKM. Trimming took off 6 bases at V and 6 bases at J, with 15 bases between the two ends. CDR3 sequence: CASSRQDRGEQYF. The CDR3 DNA sequence: TGTGCCAGCAGCCGACAGGATCGGGGCGAGCAGTACTTC.

The count of this clone is one. This chain links TRBV19 with TRBJ2-7; maybe TRBD1 (6 bases). Germline V gene data show CDR1 as LNHDA and CDR2 as SQIVND (reference sequence). This CDR3 comprises 15 residues. Trimming shortened V by 8 bases and J by 2 bases, and 19 bases separated the two germline ends. The CDR3: CASRRDGTNTYEQYF. CDR3 coding DNA: TGTGCCAGTCGGCGAGACGGGACAAACACCTACGAGCAGTACTTC.

This sequence joins TRBV19 and TRBJ2-7; D may be TRBD2 (5 bases). This CDR3 spans 13 amino acids. CDR1 is LNHDA and CDR2 is SQIVND in the germline V gene (reference sequence). V was shortened by 6 bases and J by 3 bases, with 12 bases between the two germline ends. For the CDR3, the DNA is TGTGCCAGTAGATGGACGGCGGGCTACGAGCAGTACTTC. Its protein is CASRWTAGYEQYF.